A single sample is the source of the 12 T cell receptor beta chains below, sequenced in a study of T cells after yellow fever vaccination. TCRdb reanalysed the 5' RACE reads using MiXCR and keeps one entry per CDR3 protein. The table shows under 700,000 distinct CDR3 sequences, with approximately 16% occurring only once. Material: PBMCs, obtained roughly 5 days after the first yellow fever vaccination. The receptors shown here come from a young man who received the YFV17D yellow fever vaccine.

V is TRBV7-2 and J is TRBJ2-3; tentatively, D is TRBD2 (5 bases). Germline CDR1 is SGHTA and CDR2 is FQGNSA. The CDR3 spans 15 residues. Between the trimmed V and J ends, which lost 1 base and 8 bases, there was a span of 16 bases. The CDR3 region is CASSLGLDLLSTQYF. The CDR3 region has the DNA TGTGCCAGCAGCTTAGGGTTGGACTTATTGAGTACGCAGTATTTT.

V usage is TRBV20-1 and J usage is TRBJ2-7; D might be TRBD1 or TRBD2, each matching 5 bases. This CDR3 is 13 amino acids long. The V end was cut by 6 bases, the J end by 2 bases, with 14 bases between. CDR1 is DFQATT and CDR2 is SNEGSKA in the germline V gene (reference sequence). CDR3 in DNA: TGCAGTGCCGAGGGTCAGGGAACCTACGAGCAGTACTTC. Translated, it gives CSAEGQGTYEQYF.

The genes are TRBV5-1 and TRBJ2-1; TRBD2 matches 8 bases. This CDR3 region has 15 residues. J gave up 10 bases and V 0 bases, and 9 bases lay outside the gene matches. Germline V gene sequence: CDR1 SGHRS, CDR2 YFSETQ. CDR3 sequence (DNA): TGCGCCAGCAGCTTGGCCACGGGGGGGCCAGTCGAGCAGTTCTTC. Its translation: CASSLATGGPVEQFF.

This clonotype was counted only a few times. This rearrangement joins TRBV7-9 to TRBJ1-3; D gene uncertain. CDR3 length equals 14 residues. V lost 5 bases, J lost 0 bases, and 8 bases lay in between. Germline CDR1 is SEHNR and CDR2 is FQNEAQ (reference sequence). CDR3 in amino acids: CASSARYSGNTIYF. In nucleotides, the CDR3 is TGTGCCAGCAGCGCCCGCTACTCTGGAAACACCATATATTTT.

The table lists this clonotype with a few counts. This chain links TRBV6-2 or TRBV6-3 with TRBJ2-3, with no clear D. The germline V and J ends were trimmed by 0 bases and 9 bases, with 13 bases remaining between them. Germline-derived CDR1 and CDR2 are MNHEY and SVGEGT. The CDR3 is 14 residues long. The CDR3 bases are TGTGCCAGCAGTTACTCGGACCGCATGGGGACGCAGTATTTT. Translated, it gives CASSYSDRMGTQYF.

The CDR3 DNA follows: TGTGCCAGCAGGGCCCAGGGGGGCTTCGGTGGCTACACCTTC. The encoded protein is CASRAQGGFGGYTF. The chain links TRBV7-2 to TRBJ1-2; 7 bases match TRBD1. Germline lookup yields CDR1 SGHTA and CDR2 FQGNSA. V lost 6 bases to trimming and J lost 7 bases; unmatched junction nucleotides: 11. CDR3 length: 14 residues.

The CDR3 protein is CASSLNRDRYGYTF. CDR3 nucleotide sequence: TGTGCCAGCAGCTTAAACAGGGACCGTTATGGCTACACCTTC. This chain links TRBV7-2 with TRBJ1-2; a possible D gene is TRBD1 (6 bases). The germline gives CDR1 SGHTA, CDR2 FQGNSA. V was pared by 2 bases and J by 5 bases, with 12 bases between. The CDR3 length is 14 residues.

The V call is TRBV7-9, the J call TRBJ2-1, with D perhaps TRBD2 (5 bases). This CDR3 has 15 amino acids. Per the germline V gene, CDR1 is SEHNR and CDR2 is FQNEAQ (reference sequence). Trimming took 1 base from V and 3 from J, leaving 10 bases between them. The CDR3: CASSLGGPFYNEQFF. The CDR3, as DNA: TGTGCCAGCAGCTTAGGAGGGCCTTTCTACAATGAGCAGTTCTTC.

This clonotype was seen a few times. This rearrangement joins TRBV20-1 to TRBJ1-2, with D perhaps TRBD1 (6 bases). V was clipped by 0 bases and J by 4 bases, with 21 bases between them. The germline V gene has CDR1 DFQATT and CDR2 SNEGSKA (reference sequence). This CDR3 has 17 amino acids. This CDR3 reads CSARDLRSMDRFYGYTF. The DNA for the CDR3 is TGCAGTGCTAGAGATCTGAGGAGTATGGACAGATTCTATGGCTACACCTTC.

This chain uses TRBV3-1 with TRBJ2-2; 8 nucleotides agree with TRBD2. CDR1 and CDR2 (germline): LGHDT, YNNKEL (reference sequence). The CDR3 consists of 16 residues. J was trimmed by 2 bases and V by 1 base; bases with no gene match: 3. CDR3 protein: CASSQGLALNTGELFF. In nucleotides, the CDR3 is TGTGCCAGCAGCCAAGGACTAGCGCTAAACACCGGGGAGCTGTTTTTT.

The chain has TRBV4-2 and TRBJ2-5; D uncertain. V lost 1 base, J lost 0 bases, and 6 bases lay in between. Germline CDR1 and CDR2: LGHNA and YNFKEQ. This CDR3 is 14 amino acids long. The CDR3 bases are TGTGCCAGCAGCCAAGTCGAGTACCAAGAGACCCAGTACTTC. It specifies CASSQVEYQETQYF.

This clonotype was detected a few times. The rearrangement uses TRBV4-1 and TRBJ1-2, with D possibly being TRBD1 (5 bases). CDR1 and CDR2 (germline): MGHRA, YSYEKL. Trimming removed 1 base at V and 4 bases at J, with 19 bases between. The CDR3 consists of 17 residues. CDR3 nucleotide sequence: TGCGCCAGCAGCCAAGTTACAGGTCAAGGATTGGGCTATGGCTACACCTTC. This codes for CASSQVTGQGLGYGYTF.